The 27 T cell receptor beta chains below were found in one sample sequenced in a study of T cells of healthy individuals. In TCRdb, the 5' RACE reads were re-called with MiXCR into one record per CDR3 protein. The sample shows approximately 52,000 distinct CDR3 sequences, about 15% of them seen only once. The receptors here all came from a human donor in good health.

V is TRBV7-9 and J is TRBJ1-6, with 11 bases fitting TRBD1. Germline V gene lookup returns CDR1 SEHNR and CDR2 FQNEAQ (reference sequence). Trimming took 1 base from V and 6 from J; bases not matched to a gene: 2. There are 16 residues in the CDR3. As DNA, the CDR3 is TGTGCCAGCAGCTTAGGGACAGGGGGCGGTAATTCACCCCTCCACTTT. Encoded protein: CASSLGTGGGNSPLHF.

The V and J genes are TRBV15 and TRBJ1-1; TRBD1 matches at 8 bases. Per germline, CDR1 LNHNV and CDR2 YYDKDF (reference sequence). After removal of 4 bases from V and 1 base from J, the junction contained 5 bases not matched to a gene. The CDR3 has 15 amino acids. CDR3 region: CATSTRQGTNTEAFF. In DNA form, the CDR3 reads TGTGCCACCAGCACCCGACAGGGGACGAACACTGAAGCTTTCTTT. Variable domain in full (rest from reference TRBV15 and TRBJ1-1): DAMVIQNPRYQVTQFGKPVTLSCSQTLNHNVMYWYQQKSSQAPKLLFHYYDKDFNNEADTPDNFQSRRPNTSFCFLDIRSPGLGDTAMYLCATSTRQGTNTEAFFGQGTRLTVV.

This clonotype was seen at least ten times. This chain links TRBV24-1 with TRBJ2-7; 8 nucleotides line up with TRBD2. The length of the CDR3 is 13 residues. After removal of 3 bases from V and 6 bases from J, the junction contained 3 bases not matched to a gene. The germline V gene has CDR1 KGHDR and CDR2 SFDVKD. Here the CDR3 reads CATSDPGTSEQYF. The DNA for the CDR3 is TGTGCCACCAGTGATCCCGGGACTAGCGAGCAGTACTTC.

At least ten counts were recorded for this clonotype. The chain uses TRBV6-1 and TRBJ1-2, with D possibly being TRBD1 (6 bases). The CDR3 consists of 13 residues. Germline V CDR1 and CDR2: MNHNS, SASEGT. Trimming took off 9 bases at V and 0 bases at J, with 11 bases between the two ends. The CDR3 region is CASSGDANYGYTF. The CDR3 DNA follows: TGTGCCAGTTCAGGGGATGCTAACTATGGCTACACCTTC.

The chain links TRBV29-1 to TRBJ2-7; 9 bases fit TRBD1. The CDR3 consists of 14 residues. The junction had 6 bases not matched to a gene; V was cut back by 6 bases and J by 0 bases. Germline CDR1 SQVTM, CDR2 ANQGSEA. The CDR3 nucleotides are TGCAGCGTCCTAGGGACAGGGCACTCCTACGAGCAGTACTTC. Its translation: CSVLGTGHSYEQYF.

The chain recombines TRBV20-1 with TRBJ2-7; 7 bases are shared with TRBD2. V was clipped by 6 bases and J by 7 bases; unmatched bases: 15. The germline CDR1 and CDR2 sequences are DFQATT and SNEGSKA (reference sequence). The CDR3 length is 14 residues. CDR3 DNA: TGCAGTGCCCACAGCGGGGAGGGAGCTCGGGAGCAGTACTTC. Translating gives CSAHSGEGAREQYF.

The V gene is TRBV12-3 or TRBV12-4, the J gene TRBJ1-3, with a tentative D call TRBD1 (5 bases). The V gene lost 4 bases and the J gene lost 4 bases, with 5 bases spanning the gap. This CDR3 region has 12 residues. The CDR3 DNA follows: TGTGCCAGCAGTTGGACAGGAAACACCATATATTTT. The encoded protein is CASSWTGNTIYF.

At least ten counts were recorded for this clonotype. V usage is TRBV7-2 and J usage is TRBJ2-1; tentative D call: TRBD1 (6 bases). Germline V CDR1 and CDR2: SGHTA, FQGNSA. The CDR3 consists of 15 residues. Trimming took 1 base from V and 4 from J, leaving 11 bases between them. The CDR3 region is CASSLDGTNYNEQFF. In DNA form, the CDR3 reads TGTGCCAGCAGCTTAGACGGGACAAATTACAATGAGCAGTTCTTC.

V usage is TRBV7-2 and J usage is TRBJ2-5; D gene uncertain. Trimming cost V 1 base and J 2 bases, with 11 bases left between them. The CDR3 covers 15 residues. Per the germline V gene, CDR1 is SGHTA and CDR2 is FQGNSA. CDR3 in amino acids: CASSLVTTEQETQYF. For the CDR3, the DNA is TGTGCCAGCAGCTTAGTCACCACCGAACAAGAGACCCAGTACTTC.

This clonotype was counted many times. The chain is built from TRBV27 and TRBJ1-5; 7 bases map to TRBD1. Germline CDR1 and CDR2: MNHEY and SMNVEV (reference sequence). This CDR3 comprises 12 residues. V shed 9 bases, J shed 6 bases, and the junction held 5 bases outside the gene matches. The CDR3: CASGTAGQPQHF. CDR3 in DNA: TGTGCCAGTGGGACAGCGGGTCAGCCCCAGCATTTT.

CDR3 in DNA: TGTGCCAGCACCGGAGGGGGAGTGAGGGAGCAGTACTTC. Encoded protein: CASTGGGVREQYF. The chain is built from TRBV12-3 or TRBV12-4 and TRBJ2-7; D might be TRBD1 or TRBD2, each matching 6 bases. CDR3 size: 13 residues. V was trimmed by 7 bases and J by 7 bases, leaving 17 bases between them.

The chain recombines TRBV12-3 or TRBV12-4 with TRBJ2-2; D is undetermined. This CDR3 is 15 amino acids long. V was trimmed by 3 bases and J by 0 bases, leaving 8 bases between them. The CDR3 DNA is TGTGCCAGCAGTTTCGGTGGGGCGAACACCGGGGAGCTGTTTTTT. It is translated as CASSFGGANTGELFF.

The V and J genes are TRBV10-3 and TRBJ2-3; D is possibly TRBD2 (6 bases). Germline CDR1 ENHRY, CDR2 SYGVKD. The CDR3 contains 17 residues. V gave up 2 bases and J gave up 0 bases, with 15 bases separating them. The chain's CDR3 is CAISEPGLSPSTDTQYF. The CDR3 nucleotides are TGTGCCATCAGTGAGCCGGGACTGTCCCCTAGCACAGATACGCAGTATTTT.

This clonotype has at least ten counts. This rearrangement joins TRBV20-1 to TRBJ1-4; D unresolved. Germline V CDR1 and CDR2: DFQATT, SNEGSKA (reference sequence). The CDR3 sequence is 15 residues long. V dropped 3 bases and J dropped 0 bases, with 11 bases sitting between them. The CDR3 bases are TGCAGTGCTAGTTTGGGGTGGCCAACTAATGAAAAACTGTTTTTT. Translation: CSASLGWPTNEKLFF.

In its sample, this clonotype was seen many times. This CDR3 is CASSLRGQGQFF. CDR3 sequence (DNA): TGTGCCAGCAGCTTACGAGGGCAGGGGCAGTTCTTC. This chain connects TRBV12-3 or TRBV12-4 to TRBJ2-1, with D perhaps assigned TRBD1 or TRBD2 (5 bases each). This CDR3 comprises 12 residues. V was shortened by 6 bases and J by 12 bases, with 15 bases between the two germline ends.

At least ten counts were recorded for this clonotype. V and J are TRBV7-2 and TRBJ2-1; D gene ambiguous. The CDR3 consists of 12 residues. Trimming left V 5 bases short and J 10 bases short, with 12 bases between. CDR1 is SGHTA and CDR2 is FQGNSA in the germline V gene. DNA for the CDR3: TGTGCCAGCAGCCCCCCAATACCCGAGCAGTTCTTC. Protein product: CASSPPIPEQFF.

At least ten counts were recorded for this clonotype. The V call is TRBV7-9, the J call TRBJ2-2, with no clear D. The CDR3 has 14 amino acids. Trimming took off 0 bases at V and 3 bases at J, with 5 bases between the two ends. Per the germline V gene, CDR1 is SEHNR and CDR2 is FQNEAQ (reference sequence). The CDR3 sequence: CASSLADYTGELFF. The CDR3 DNA is TGTGCCAGCAGCTTAGCGGATTACACCGGGGAGCTGTTTTTT.

The chain combines TRBV6-2 or TRBV6-3 with TRBJ2-1; 7 bases map to TRBD2. Germline V CDR1 and CDR2: MNHEY, SVGEGT. The length of the CDR3 is 15 residues. J was trimmed by 2 bases and V by 6 bases; bases with no gene match: 7. In DNA form, the CDR3 reads TGTGCCAGCAGGAAAGTTGCGGGAGCCTACAATGAGCAGTTCTTC. It codes for CASRKVAGAYNEQFF.

This clonotype was detected only a few times. The J gene is TRBJ2-3, the V gene TRBV14; D uncertain. Germline V CDR1 and CDR2: SGHDN, FVKESK. V was clipped by 1 base and J by 4 bases, with 9 bases between them. The CDR3 runs 14 residues. CDR3 in DNA: TGTGCCAGCAGCCAAGCGCCCCCCCCAGATACGCAGTATTTT. It codes for CASSQAPPPDTQYF.

This clonotype was seen at least ten times. The chain couples TRBV6-2 or TRBV6-3 to TRBJ1-1; D remains ambiguous. The CDR3 runs 12 residues. Germline assignment: CDR1 MNHEY and CDR2 SVGEGT. V gave up 4 bases and J gave up 3 bases, with 6 bases separating them. CDR3 region: CASSLGYTEAFF. CDR3 sequence (DNA): TGTGCCAGCAGTTTGGGGTACACTGAAGCTTTCTTT.

The V call is TRBV20-1, the J call TRBJ1-4; 8 bases align to TRBD1. This CDR3 comprises 13 residues. The germline V gene has CDR1 DFQATT and CDR2 SNEGSKA (reference sequence). J was trimmed by 8 bases and V by 3 bases; bases with no gene match: 5. CDR3 sequence: CSARITGGEKLFF. The CDR3 bases are TGCAGTGCTAGGATAACAGGGGGGGAAAAACTGTTTTTT.

This clonotype came up many times. This chain connects TRBV6-1 to TRBJ1-2; TRBD1 is a possible D gene (6 bases). This CDR3 comprises 14 residues. The germline V gene encodes CDR1 MNHNS and CDR2 SASEGT. V gave up 1 base and J gave up 3 bases, with 9 bases separating them. DNA of the CDR3: TGTGCCAGCAGTGAAGTGGGGGCTGACTATGGCTACACCTTC. It yields the protein CASSEVGADYGYTF.

The chain employs TRBV29-1 and TRBJ2-1, with D possibly TRBD1 on 7 matching bases. CDR3 size: 17 residues. Germline V lookup: CDR1 SQVTM, CDR2 ANQGSEA. V was trimmed by 5 bases and J by 1 base, leaving 21 bases between them. The CDR3 protein is CSVTFTRQGLSYNEQFF. The CDR3 DNA reads TGCAGCGTTACATTTACTCGACAGGGACTTTCCTACAATGAGCAGTTCTTC.

J is TRBJ2-3 and V is TRBV20-1; TRBD2 aligns across 16 bases. This CDR3 region has 18 residues. Germline V gene data show CDR1 as DFQATT and CDR2 as SNEGSKA (reference sequence). J was trimmed by 2 bases and V by 5 bases; bases with no gene match: 10. Here the CDR3 DNA reads TGCAGTGCTCCCGCGGGACTAGCGGGAGGGAGACTCACAGATACGCAGTATTTT. Its translation: CSAPAGLAGGRLTDTQYF.

This clonotype has at least ten counts. This chain uses TRBV5-4 with TRBJ2-7; D may be TRBD1 or TRBD2 (5 bases each). The germline CDR1 and CDR2 sequences are SGHNT and YYREEE (reference sequence). V was pared by 4 bases and J by 7 bases, with 21 bases between. The CDR3 spans 15 residues. CDR3 in DNA: TGTGCCAGCAGCCCGATCGGGACCCCATCCGTGGAGCAGTACTTC. It is translated as CASSPIGTPSVEQYF.

This clonotype was observed many times. CDR3 in amino acids: CSARDLSLTKVTDTQYF. The CDR3 DNA follows: TGCAGTGCTAGAGATTTAAGCCTTACCAAAGTGACAGATACGCAGTATTTT. The V and J genes are TRBV20-1 and TRBJ2-3; D is uncertain. This CDR3 has 17 amino acids. V lost 0 bases, J lost 3 bases, and 19 bases lay in between. Germline loops: CDR1 DFQATT, CDR2 SNEGSKA (reference sequence).

This chain uses TRBV5-1 with TRBJ2-2, with a tentative D call TRBD2 (5 bases). This CDR3 is 14 amino acids long. Germline loops: CDR1 SGHRS, CDR2 YFSETQ. Trimming cost V 7 bases and J 5 bases, with 15 bases left between them. The CDR3 DNA reads TGCGCCAGCCGGGCGAGCGGCGGTACCGGGGAGCTGTTTTTT. Amino acids: CASRASGGTGELFF.